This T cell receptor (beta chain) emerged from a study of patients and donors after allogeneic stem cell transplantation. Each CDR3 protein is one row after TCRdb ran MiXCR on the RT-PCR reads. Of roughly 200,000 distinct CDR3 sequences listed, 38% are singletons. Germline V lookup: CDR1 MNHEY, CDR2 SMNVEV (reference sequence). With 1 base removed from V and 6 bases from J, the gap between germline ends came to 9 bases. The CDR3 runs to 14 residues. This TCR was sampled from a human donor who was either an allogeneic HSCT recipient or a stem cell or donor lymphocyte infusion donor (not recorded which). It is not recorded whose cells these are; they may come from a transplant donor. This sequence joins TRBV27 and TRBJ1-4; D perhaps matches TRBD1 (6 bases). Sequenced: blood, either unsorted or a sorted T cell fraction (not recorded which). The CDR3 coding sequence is TGTGCCAGCAGTTTATGGGGGGGCGATGAAAAACTGTTTTTT. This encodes CASSLWGGDEKLFF.